Following are 17 T cell receptor beta chains from one sample sequenced in a study of cytomegalovirus exposure and HLA in healthy donors. PCR employed 60 Vbeta and 13 Jbeta primers. Only in-frame clones appear in the TCRdb table, and some are missing; sequencing was by immunoSEQ multiplex PCR. The data hold about 57,000 clones, with 65% to 75% observed a single time. Sequences were obtained from PBMCs. These receptors were taken from a man aged 30 to 45 in good health and CMV-seropositive.

The chain links TRBV28 to TRBJ1-2, with unresolved D. V lost 2 bases, J lost 5 bases, and 9 bases lay in between. This CDR3 region has 13 residues. Germline V CDR1 and CDR2: MDHEN, SYDVKM. The chain's CDR3 is CASSLDIGYGYTF. CDR3 nucleotide sequence: TGTGCCAGCAGTTTAGACATTGGTTATGGCTACACCTTC.

The chain joins TRBV28 to TRBJ1-2; 10 bases fit TRBD1. The CDR3 runs 14 residues. The J segment lost 5 bases and the V segment lost 6 bases, leaving 6 bases of the junction unmatched. Germline values: CDR1 MDHEN, CDR2 SYDVKM. CDR3 region: CASRGGQGIYGYTF. CDR3 bases: TGTGCCAGCAGGGGGGGACAGGGGATATATGGCTACACCTTC.

The chain uses TRBV27 and TRBJ2-7; 7 positions match TRBD2. The CDR3 is 14 residues long. CDR1 and CDR2 (germline): MNHEY, SMNVEV (reference sequence). V gave up 4 bases and J gave up 5 bases; unmatched junction bases: 8. CDR3 protein: CASSSSGAGDEQYF. The DNA for the CDR3 is TGTGCCAGCAGTTCCTCTGGGGCGGGGGACGAGCAGTACTTC.

The CDR3 nucleotides read TGTGCCAGCAGCCCCCAGGGGACCCACTCCTACGAGCAGTACTTC. Its translation is CASSPQGTHSYEQYF. The chain combines TRBV28 with TRBJ2-7, with D possibly matching TRBD1 (6 bases). Germline V gives CDR1 MDHEN, CDR2 SYDVKM. The length of the CDR3 is 15 residues. Trimming pared 6 bases from V and 0 bases from J, leaving 15 bases between.

The V gene is TRBV7-8, the J gene TRBJ1-2, with 9 bases lining up with TRBD1. Germline V gene sequence: CDR1 SGHVS, CDR2 FQNEAQ. Germline trimming cut 5 bases from V and 6 bases from J; bases unmatched to any gene: 10. The CDR3 is 15 amino acids. The CDR3 nucleotides read TGTGCCAGCAGCCGCTCCTGGACAGGGGACGATGGCTACACCTTC. Encoded protein: CASSRSWTGDDGYTF.

This clone occurred once. The V and J genes are TRBV11-3 and TRBJ2-5; maybe TRBD1 (5 bases). Germline loops: CDR1 SGHNT, CDR2 YENEEA. This CDR3 has 15 amino acids. Trimming pared 1 base from V and 2 bases from J, leaving 11 bases between. The CDR3: CASSLGDSLQETQYF. The CDR3 DNA reads as TGTGCCAGCAGCTTAGGTGACAGTTTACAAGAGACCCAGTACTTC. Variable domain in full (rest from reference TRBV11-3 and TRBJ2-5): EAGVVQSPRYKIIEKKQPVAFWCNPISGHNTLYWYLQNLGQGPELLIRYENEEAVDDSQLPKDRFSAERLKGVDSTLKIQPAELGDSAVYLCASSLGDSLQETQYFGPGTRLLVL.

The chain couples TRBV11-3 to TRBJ1-1; D not certain. There are 13 residues in the CDR3. V was clipped by 5 bases and J by 0 bases, with 7 bases between them. Germline CDR1 is SGHNT and CDR2 is YENEEA. The CDR3 loop is CASSLAVNTEAFF. The CDR3 DNA follows: TGTGCCAGCAGCCTCGCAGTGAACACTGAAGCTTTCTTT.

This clone was detected a few times. V is TRBV4-1 and J is TRBJ1-5; D gene uncertain. CDR1 MGHRA and CDR2 YSYEKL come from the germline V gene. This CDR3 is 14 amino acids long. V lost 3 bases and J lost 6, with 12 bases in between. The CDR3 region has the DNA TGCGCCAGCAGCCATTTAGGAGTGTCTCAGCCCCAGCATTTT. As protein: CASSHLGVSQPQHF.

This clone is medium-sized within its sample. The V gene is TRBV2, the J gene TRBJ2-7; 12 nucleotides align to TRBD2. V lost 6 bases to trimming and J lost 3 bases; unmatched junction nucleotides: 21. Germline CDR1 SNHLY, CDR2 FYNNEI. The CDR3 extends over 20 amino acids. DNA for the CDR3: TGTGCCAGCAGGCGGGACAGGCGGACTAGCGGGGCTCAGATCTACTACGAGCAGTACTTC. Amino acid sequence: CASRRDRRTSGAQIYYEQYF.

V gene TRBV5-1 combines with J gene TRBJ2-3; 16 bases are shared with TRBD2. CDR1 is SGHRS, CDR2 YFSETQ, per germline. The CDR3 length is 17 residues. J lost 4 bases, V lost 1 base, and 3 bases had no gene match. The CDR3 reads CASSLWGLAGGPDTQYF. The CDR3 DNA follows: TGCGCCAGCAGCTTGTGGGGACTAGCGGGGGGGCCAGATACGCAGTATTTT.

This clone was detected a few times. The J gene is TRBJ2-3, the V gene TRBV4-2; tentative D call: TRBD1 (5 bases). V was pared by 3 bases and J by 1 base, with 11 bases between. This CDR3 spans 15 amino acids. CDR1 is LGHNA and CDR2 is YNFKEQ in the germline V gene. The CDR3 spells CASSQGAQGTDTQYF. CDR3 coding DNA: TGTGCCAGCAGCCAGGGCGCACAGGGCACAGATACGCAGTATTTT.

The gene calls are TRBV7-2 and TRBJ1-5; TRBD1 matches 12 bases. The germline CDR1 and CDR2 sequences are SGHTA and FQGNSA. CDR3 length: 18 amino acids. Unmatched junction bases numbered 11, after V lost 5 bases and J lost 3 bases. CDR3 region: CASSPPGTGGLFNQPQHF. The CDR3 DNA reads TGTGCCAGCAGCCCCCCCGGGACAGGGGGCTTATTCAATCAGCCCCAGCATTTT.

The chain carries TRBV7-9 and TRBJ1-2; 10 bases are a match to TRBD1. V lost 1 base to trimming and J lost 4 bases; unmatched junction nucleotides: 3. The CDR3 contains 15 residues. The germline CDR1 and CDR2 sequences are SEHNR and FQNEAQ (reference sequence). The CDR3 DNA reads TGTGCCAGCAGCTTAGTGGGACAGGGGCCCTATGGCTACACCTTC. It yields the protein CASSLVGQGPYGYTF.

The rearrangement links TRBV5-6 to TRBJ1-2, with a weak D call TRBD1 (5 bases). The V and J ends lost 0 bases and 8 bases respectively, with 20 bases between them. There are 16 residues in the CDR3. From germline, CDR1 is SGHDT and CDR2 YYEEEE. The CDR3 protein is CASSLDLKQGGEGYTF. The CDR3 DNA reads as TGTGCCAGCAGCTTGGACCTAAAGCAGGGAGGTGAAGGCTACACCTTC.

J is TRBJ1-2 and V is TRBV14; 9 bases match TRBD1. V shed 6 bases and J 5 bases; nucleotides not matched to a gene: 7. Germline CDR1 SGHDN, CDR2 FVKESK. The CDR3 runs 14 residues. CDR3 bases: TGTGCCAGCAGGTTCTCCGGGACAGGGTATGGCTACACCTTC. This codes for CASRFSGTGYGYTF. The whole variable domain, filled in from reference TRBV14 and TRBJ1-2, reads EAGVTQFPSHSVIEKGQTVTLRCDPISGHDNLYWYRRVMGKEIKFLLHFVKESKQDESGMPNNRFLAERTGGTYSTLKVQPAELEDSGVYFCASRFSGTGYGYTFGSGTRLTVV.

The V call is TRBV12-5, the J call TRBJ1-2; TRBD1 is a possible D gene (5 bases). The CDR3 covers 13 residues. Germline CDR1 and CDR2: LGHNT and FRNRAP. The V end was cut by 2 bases, the J end by 8 bases, with 12 bases between. This CDR3 reads CASGLLQDGGYTF. For the CDR3, the DNA is TGTGCTAGTGGTTTGTTACAGGACGGGGGCTACACCTTC.

The rearrangement links TRBV29-1 to TRBJ2-1; TRBD2 aligns across 11 bases. The CDR3 is made up of 16 amino acids. With 1 base clipped from V and 9 bases from J, the junction kept 11 bases outside the gene matches. Per germline, CDR1 SQVTM and CDR2 ANQGSEA. The CDR3 region is CSVEAPPTSGGCEQFF. CDR3 DNA sequence: TGCAGCGTTGAAGCCCCCCCCACTAGCGGGGGCTGTGAGCAGTTCTTC.